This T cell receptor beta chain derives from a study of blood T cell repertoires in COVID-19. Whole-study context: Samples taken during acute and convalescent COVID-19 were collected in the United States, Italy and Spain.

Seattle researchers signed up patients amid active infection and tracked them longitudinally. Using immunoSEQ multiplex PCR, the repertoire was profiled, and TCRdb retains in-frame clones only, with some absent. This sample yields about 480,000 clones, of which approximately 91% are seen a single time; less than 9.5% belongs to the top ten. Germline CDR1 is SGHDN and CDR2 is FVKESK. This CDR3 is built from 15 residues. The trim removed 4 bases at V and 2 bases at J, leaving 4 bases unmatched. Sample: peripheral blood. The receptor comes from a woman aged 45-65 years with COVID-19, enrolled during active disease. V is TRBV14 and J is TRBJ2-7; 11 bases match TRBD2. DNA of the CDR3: TGTGCCAGCAGCCTTAGACTAGCGGGACCCTACGAGCAGTACTTC. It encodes CASSLRLAGPYEQYF.